This T cell receptor beta chain was obtained from a study of shared clonotypes between healthy human individuals (dated by TCRdb to 2018 to 2020). For context, the study as a whole: The cohort comprised a couple of women and a few men aged 18 to 49 years. To estimate repertoire size and how much clonotypes are shared between individuals, the study performed deep sequencing of blood TCR repertoires from five healthy adults. Different laboratories and diverse techniques were used to prepare libraries and sequence TCR repertoires, to increase sequencing depth and limit assay-specific biases. Between about 0.8 and 9 billion PBMCs per donor were obtained by leukapheresis. The research as a whole found: The small number of donors limited the genetic and exposure-history diversity represented. Pairwise subsampling indicated that sequencing depth was expected to affect the degree of clonotype sharing among donors. Sampling was restricted to blood, and TCR repertoires in tissues likely differ from the TCR repertoires found in blood.

The donors were healthy, HIV-negative adults with no recently reported acute infections or vaccinations. Every donor was a Caucasian adult residing in Nashville, Tennessee, USA. For unsorted samples, around 90 million PBMCs were counted, and genomic DNA was extracted using the QIAamp DNA Blood Mini kit. After blood collection by leukapheresis, PBMCs were isolated using Ficoll-Histopaque density gradient centrifugation and then cryopreserved in the vapor phase of liquid nitrogen. Cut back by 2 bases and 3 bases, the V and J ends lie 5 bases apart. The germline V gene encodes CDR1 MDHEN and CDR2 SYDVKM. The CDR3 starts with the cysteine, ends with the phenylalanine, and has 12 residues. This entry keeps only the CDR3 DNA: 36 bases, framed from base 1. Using the deep immunoSEQ assay, multiplex PCR amplified TCR CDR3 regions from genomic DNA. Extracted genomic DNA from each cell subset was spread evenly across all wells of several immunoSEQ 96-well plates, with each plate serving as a replicate. Each replicate PCR for unsorted PBMC received roughly 300 ng genomic DNA, equal to about 30,000 T cell genomes. Genomic DNA from unsorted PBMC was sequenced over ten immunoSEQ deep assay plates. Purified libraries were quantified with a Qubit 3.0 fluorometer, sized on a Bioanalyzer 2100, and re-quantified with the KAPA Library Quantification kit. Each immunoSEQ 96-well plate was sequenced on its own single-read 150-cycle Illumina NextSeq 550 flow cell. The authors' analysis ran thus. The immunoSEQ output contained only junctional sequences without quality scores, so filtering could not match that applied to full-length reads. To assign V/J genes and CDR3, sequences were annotated using PyIR, a Python wrapper for IgBLAST v1.9, with IMGT germline references. Reads were removed for weak V/J assignments (E-value above 1e-6), missing CDR3, stop codons, out-of-frame junctions, or ambiguous translated residues. V3J clonotypes were defined as sequences sharing an identical inferred V gene, J gene, and CDR3 amino acid sequence. Percentage overlap between repertoires was calculated by dividing the number of shared unique clonotypes by the size of the smaller repertoire. Repertoire richness was assessed with RTK rarefaction, the Chao1 estimator, and Recon v2.1 estimates of unobserved clonotypes. TCRdb provides this immuneACCESS table in a form limited to in-frame rearrangements. Some clones are lacking; in checked studies, under half of them reflect an unresolved V gene, and why the rest are absent is not known. D and trimming come from the DNA, and the V and J calls and clone size come from that table. The table for this sample lists approximately 480,000 clones; nearly 80% of them were counted only once. The leading ten clones occupy around 13% of the sample.

A word on this clone: The antigen it binds to is not known. The input lacks base qualities; no much larger clone sits a single base away. The same CDR3 arises from other DNA sequences in this sample as well.

The sequence is built from TRBV28 and TRBJ2-7, with an unclear D gene assignment. The specimen sequenced was PBMCs. The TCR sequence derives from a woman aged 40 to 50 in good health. Some clones in this sample may be carry-over from other donors' samples. The CDR3 has the sequence CASSLVGYEQYF. The sequenced DNA: TGTGCCAGCAGTTTAGTTGGCTACGAGCAGTACTTC.